Listed here is a single TCR beta chain. Its antigen is not identified. Trimming shortened V by 0 bases and J by 1 base, and 7 bases separated the two germline ends. The CDR3 loop spans 14 amino acids. Germline V gene data show CDR1 as LNHNV and CDR2 as YYDKDF (reference sequence). The assay was immunoSEQ multiplex PCR, and TCRdb's table has in-frame clones only and misses some. The data contain about 140,000 clones, 88% of them singletons. This sample stems from a study of cytomegalovirus exposure and HLA in healthy donors. Study results and caveats: The study listed 150 to 200 cytomegalovirus-associated TCR beta chains. One later analysis, an examination of the 100 to 150 validation repertoires, found that first-cohort TCR clusters tended to co-occur in them. Rare TCR sequences predominated, though certain public TCRs were found in many donors.

This sequence was found in a woman in her late teens or twenties in good health and CMV-seropositive. Sequencing was done on a sample of PBMCs. The chain is built from TRBV15 and TRBJ2-7, with no clear D. CDR3 residues: CATSREVQSYEQYF. CDR3 coding DNA: TGTGCCACCAGCAGAGAGGTACAATCCTACGAGCAGTACTTC.